Described below is a single T cell receptor (beta chain) sequence and its context. The antigen is unknown. For the second PCR, which ran for roughly 7 to 11 cycles, a sample-barcoded 5' primer and a J-beta primer mix were used. Each cDNA molecule carried a tag from a template-switch adaptor that contained 12 random nucleotides. TCRdb re-called the 5' RACE reads through MiXCR, storing one row per CDR3 protein. The table includes 700,000 or so distinct CDR3 sequences, about 20% detected once. This sample stems from a study of blood T cells in healthy people across ages. The CDR3 runs to 14 residues. The V gene's germline CDR1 is SGHKS and CDR2 YYEKEE (reference sequence). Trimming cost V 1 base and J 1 base, with 8 bases left between them. Study observations and caveats: TCR beta diversity, measured per million T cells, fell in a roughly linear way with age. It was held that the diversity estimates obtained from one million T cells were underestimates.

The donors, aged about 6 to 100, were healthy Caucasians from Russia. The sample was blood. The chain recombines TRBV5-5 with TRBJ1-1, with D unresolved. The clonotype comes from a man between 65 and 85 years old in good health. The DNA of the CDR3 is TGTGCCAGCAGCTTGCCAGACTGGAACACTGAAGCTTTCTTT. Amino acid sequence: CASSLPDWNTEAFF.